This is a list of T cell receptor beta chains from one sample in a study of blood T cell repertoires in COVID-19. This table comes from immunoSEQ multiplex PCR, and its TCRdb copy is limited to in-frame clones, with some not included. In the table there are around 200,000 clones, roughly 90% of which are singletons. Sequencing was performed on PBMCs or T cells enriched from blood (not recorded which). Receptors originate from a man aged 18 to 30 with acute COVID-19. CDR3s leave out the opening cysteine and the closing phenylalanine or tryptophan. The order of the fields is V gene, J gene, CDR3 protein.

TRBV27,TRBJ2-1,ASSHHTGTDNEQF
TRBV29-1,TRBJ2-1,SVERYNEQF
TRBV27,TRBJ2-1,ASSHAKRVYNEQF
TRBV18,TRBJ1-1,ASSIQTGFRTEAF
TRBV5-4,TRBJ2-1,ASSIYNEQF
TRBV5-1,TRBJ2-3,ASSLVSGFTDTQY
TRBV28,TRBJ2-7,ASRTPGQGLRQY
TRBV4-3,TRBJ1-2,ASSQGQGSTTTYGYT
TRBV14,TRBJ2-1,ASSQAGYNEQF
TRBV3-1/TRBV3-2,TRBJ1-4,ASSQGTGGEKLF
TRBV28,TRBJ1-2,ASSLWGTGDGYT
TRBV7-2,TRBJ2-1,ASMTVRERYNEQF
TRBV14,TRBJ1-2,ASSQRDTFNYGYT
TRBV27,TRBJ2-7,ASSLNMSALTYEQY
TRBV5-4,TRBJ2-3,ASSLGPLSGSTDTQY
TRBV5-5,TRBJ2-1,ASSLGLAENNEQF
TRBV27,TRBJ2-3,ASSLYRFPPSTDTQY
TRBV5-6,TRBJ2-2,ASSLGGNINTGELF
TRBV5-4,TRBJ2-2,ASSHDTATGELF
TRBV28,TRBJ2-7,ASSLGTGGLSYEQY
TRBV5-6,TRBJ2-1,ASSSGGTSGEQF
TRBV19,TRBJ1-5,ASSVGRNQPQH
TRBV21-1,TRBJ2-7,ASSKSYEQY
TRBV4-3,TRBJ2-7,ASSQVFSGRPSYEQY
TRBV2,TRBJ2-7,ASAETGIRSYEQY